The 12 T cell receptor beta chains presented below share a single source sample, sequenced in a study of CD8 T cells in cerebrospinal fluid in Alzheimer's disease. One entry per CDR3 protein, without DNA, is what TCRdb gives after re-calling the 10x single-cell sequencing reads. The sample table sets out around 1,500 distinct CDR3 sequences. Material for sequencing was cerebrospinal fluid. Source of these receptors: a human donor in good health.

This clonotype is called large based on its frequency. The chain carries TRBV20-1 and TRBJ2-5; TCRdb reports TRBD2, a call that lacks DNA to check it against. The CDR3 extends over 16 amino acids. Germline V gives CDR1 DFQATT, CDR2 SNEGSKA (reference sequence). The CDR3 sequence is CSARRPLAGDQETQYF.

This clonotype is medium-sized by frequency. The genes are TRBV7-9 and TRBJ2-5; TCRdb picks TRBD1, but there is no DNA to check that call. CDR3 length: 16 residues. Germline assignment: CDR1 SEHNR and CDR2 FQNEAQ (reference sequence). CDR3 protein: CASSSKGGQGGETQYF.

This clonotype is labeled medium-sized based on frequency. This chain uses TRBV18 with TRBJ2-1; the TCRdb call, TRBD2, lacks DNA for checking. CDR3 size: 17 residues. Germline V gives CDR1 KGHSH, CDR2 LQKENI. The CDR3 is CASSPMGLAGGSFEQFF.

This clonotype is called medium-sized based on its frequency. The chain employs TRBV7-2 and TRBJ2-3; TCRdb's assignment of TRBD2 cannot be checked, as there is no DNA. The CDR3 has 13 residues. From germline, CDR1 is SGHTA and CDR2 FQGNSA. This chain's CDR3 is CASSPSGGDTQYF.

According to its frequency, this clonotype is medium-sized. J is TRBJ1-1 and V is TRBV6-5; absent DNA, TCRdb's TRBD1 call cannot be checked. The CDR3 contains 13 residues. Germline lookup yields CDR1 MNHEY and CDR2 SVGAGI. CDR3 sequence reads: CASSPTGVTEAFF.

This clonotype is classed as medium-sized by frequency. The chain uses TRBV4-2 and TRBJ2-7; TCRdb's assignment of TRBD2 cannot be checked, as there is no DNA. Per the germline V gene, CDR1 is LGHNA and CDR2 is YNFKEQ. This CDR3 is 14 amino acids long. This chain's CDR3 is CASSSTSGGYEQYF.

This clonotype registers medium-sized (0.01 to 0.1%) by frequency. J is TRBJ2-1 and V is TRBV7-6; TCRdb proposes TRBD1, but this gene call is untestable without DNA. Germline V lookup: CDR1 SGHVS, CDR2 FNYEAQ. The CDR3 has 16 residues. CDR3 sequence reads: CASSSRTQGGNNEQFF.

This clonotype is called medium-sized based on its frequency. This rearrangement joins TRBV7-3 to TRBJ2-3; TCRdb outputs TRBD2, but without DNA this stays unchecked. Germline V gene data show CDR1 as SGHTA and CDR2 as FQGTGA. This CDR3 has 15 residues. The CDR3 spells CASSLGSGIKDTQYF.

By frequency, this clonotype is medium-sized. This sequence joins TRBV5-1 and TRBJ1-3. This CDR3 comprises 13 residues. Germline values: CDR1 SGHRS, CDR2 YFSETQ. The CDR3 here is CASSVNAGNTIYF.

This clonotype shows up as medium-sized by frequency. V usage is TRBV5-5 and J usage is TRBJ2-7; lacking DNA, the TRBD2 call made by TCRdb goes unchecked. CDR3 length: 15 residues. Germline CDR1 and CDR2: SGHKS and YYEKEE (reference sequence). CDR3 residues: CASSFASLSSYEQYF.

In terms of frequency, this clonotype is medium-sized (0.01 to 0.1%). This chain's CDR3 is CASSLRAGVINSPLHF. J is TRBJ1-6 and V is TRBV5-6; no DNA is available, so the TRBD1 call from TCRdb remains unchecked. Per germline, CDR1 SGHDT and CDR2 YYEEEE. This CDR3 has 16 amino acids.

CDR3 in amino acids: CASNQGGGSYNEQFF. The J gene is TRBJ2-1, the V gene TRBV19; TCRdb picks TRBD2, but there is no DNA to check that call. In germline, CDR1 is LNHDA, CDR2 SQIVND (reference sequence). The CDR3 contains 15 residues.